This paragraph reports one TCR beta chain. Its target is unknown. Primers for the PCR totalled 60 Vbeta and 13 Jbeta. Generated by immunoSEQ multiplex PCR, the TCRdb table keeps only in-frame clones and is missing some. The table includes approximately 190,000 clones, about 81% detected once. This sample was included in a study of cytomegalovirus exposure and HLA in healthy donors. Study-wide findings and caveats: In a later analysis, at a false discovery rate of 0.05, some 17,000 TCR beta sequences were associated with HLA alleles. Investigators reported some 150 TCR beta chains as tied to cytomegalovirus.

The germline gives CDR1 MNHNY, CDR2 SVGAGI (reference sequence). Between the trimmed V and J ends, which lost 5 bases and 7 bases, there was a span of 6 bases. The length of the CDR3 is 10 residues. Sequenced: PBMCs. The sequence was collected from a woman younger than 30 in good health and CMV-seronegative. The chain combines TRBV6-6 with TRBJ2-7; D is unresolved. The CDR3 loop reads CASSTREQYF. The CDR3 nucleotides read TGTGCCAGCAGTACCCGGGAGCAGTACTTC.